What follows is one T cell receptor beta chain and its context. The same CDR3 is also encoded by other DNA sequences in this sample. Assay execution proceeded at the deep level. Template for every sorted-subset replicate PCR totaled about 0.2 ug DNA, 25,000 to 30,000 T cell genomes. Sequenced by immunoSEQ multiplex PCR; TCRdb stores in-frame clones only, minus some. This sample yields over a million clones, of which approximately 97% are seen a single time; over 1% belongs to the top ten. This sample was included in a study of shared clonotypes between healthy human individuals. This TCR came from a young man in good health. Sequencing input: naive CD4+ T cells sorted from blood. Subset indicated: CD45RA+ positively selected.

CDR3 region: CASSVGQGANEQFF. CDR3 sequence (DNA): TGTGCCAGCAGCGTGGGACAGGGGGCCAATGAGCAGTTCTTC. J is TRBJ2-1 and V is TRBV9, with 12 bases fitting TRBD1. Germline lookup yields CDR1 SGDLS and CDR2 YYNGEE. This CDR3 is built from 14 residues. V trimming: 2 bases; J trimming: 6 bases; junction bases outside the gene matches: 0.